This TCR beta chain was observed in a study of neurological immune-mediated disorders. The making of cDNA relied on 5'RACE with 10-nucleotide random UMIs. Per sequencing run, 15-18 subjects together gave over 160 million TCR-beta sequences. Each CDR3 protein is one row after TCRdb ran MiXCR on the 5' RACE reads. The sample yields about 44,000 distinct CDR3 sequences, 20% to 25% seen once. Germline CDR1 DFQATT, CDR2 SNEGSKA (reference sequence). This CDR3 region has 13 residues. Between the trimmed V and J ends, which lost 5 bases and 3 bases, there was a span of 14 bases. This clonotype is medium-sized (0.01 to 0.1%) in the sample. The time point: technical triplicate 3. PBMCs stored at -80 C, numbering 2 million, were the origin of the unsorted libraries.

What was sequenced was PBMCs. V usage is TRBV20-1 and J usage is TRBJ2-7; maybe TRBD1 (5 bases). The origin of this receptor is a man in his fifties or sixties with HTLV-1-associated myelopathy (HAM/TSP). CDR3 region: CSASTVPFYEQYF. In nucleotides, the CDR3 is TGCAGTGCTTCGACAGTCCCCTTCTACGAGCAGTACTTC.